Shown below are 21 T cell receptor beta chains from a single sample sequenced in a study of cytomegalovirus exposure and HLA in healthy donors. Amplification used 60 Vbeta primers and 13 Jbeta primers. The protocol was immunoSEQ multiplex PCR, while the TCRdb copy is restricted to in-frame clones and leaves out a portion. The data show over 85,000 clones, with less than 70% seen just once and 0.95% to 1.5% held by the top ten. Source material: PBMCs. The source of these receptors is a female donor in good health and CMV-seronegative.

The chain links TRBV6-1 to TRBJ1-2; D ambiguous. V was pared by 1 base and J by 6 bases, with 12 bases between. Germline CDR1 and CDR2: MNHNS and SASEGT. The CDR3 covers 14 residues. In nucleotides, the CDR3 is TGTGCCAGCAGTGAAGGCGTCACGGGAAATGGCTACACCTTC. This encodes CASSEGVTGNGYTF.

The CDR3 is CASSPRQVETQYF. In DNA, the CDR3 is TGTGCCAGCAGCCCTCGACAGGTGGAGACCCAGTACTTC. The V call is TRBV7-9, the J call TRBJ2-5, with D possibly TRBD1 on 6 matching bases. The V and J ends lost 5 bases and 5 bases respectively, with 12 bases between them. The CDR3 loop spans 13 amino acids. Germline CDR1 reads SEHNR; CDR2 reads FQNEAQ (reference sequence).

This clone occurred many times. The chain uses TRBV6-6 and TRBJ2-2, with a possible D match to TRBD1 (5 bases). Looked up from germline, CDR1 is MNHNY and CDR2 is SVGAGI (reference sequence). V was clipped by 2 bases and J by 6 bases, with 10 bases between them. The CDR3 runs 14 residues. The CDR3 nucleotides are TGTGCCAGCAGTTACGAAGGGGAAGCCGGGGAGCTGTTTTTT. It encodes CASSYEGEAGELFF.

This clone was detected only a few times. The V call is TRBV7-3, the J call TRBJ2-3, with D tentatively TRBD2 (6 bases). The length of the CDR3 is 15 residues. CDR1 and CDR2 (germline): SGHTA, FQGTGA. Deletions cut 5 bases from V and 7 bases from J, with 19 bases between. CDR3 residues: CASSQGLPGGNTQYF. In DNA form, the CDR3 reads TGTGCCAGCAGCCAGGGACTTCCTGGAGGGAATACGCAGTATTTT.

Only one count was recorded for this clone. This chain links TRBV27 with TRBJ2-7, with 7 bases that match TRBD1. V shed 11 bases and J 2 bases; nucleotides not matched to a gene: 9. The CDR3 totals 13 residues. Germline CDR1 is MNHEY and CDR2 is SMNVEV (reference sequence). The CDR3 loop is CAVQGINPYEQYF. The DNA for the CDR3 is TGTGCCGTACAGGGGATTAATCCCTACGAGCAGTACTTC.

A few counts support this clone. The gene calls are TRBV7-9 and TRBJ1-4, with TRBD1 as a possible D gene (5 bases). The CDR3 is made up of 15 amino acids. Germline V lookup: CDR1 SEHNR, CDR2 FQNEAQ (reference sequence). The ends were cut back, 3 bases at V and 8 bases at J, with 16 bases in the middle. The CDR3 spells CASSLGWTFKEKLFF. DNA of the CDR3: TGTGCCAGCAGCTTGGGTTGGACATTTAAGGAAAAACTGTTTTTT.

This clone was observed a few times. The rearrangement links TRBV15 to TRBJ2-1; possibly TRBD1 for D (5 bases). This CDR3 is built from 16 residues. The germline V gene encodes CDR1 LNHNV and CDR2 YYDKDF (reference sequence). V was trimmed by 1 base and J by 4 bases, leaving 14 bases between them. The CDR3 DNA is TGTGCCACCAGCAGAGTGGTAACAGGATCTTACAATGAGCAGTTCTTC. This translates into CATSRVVTGSYNEQFF.

This chain uses TRBV6-6 with TRBJ1-6; 8 nucleotides match TRBD1. Germline V lookup: CDR1 MNHNY, CDR2 SVGAGI (reference sequence). The trim removed 7 bases at V and 10 bases at J, leaving 6 bases unmatched. The CDR3 length is 13 residues. CDR3: CASTRTGYSPLHF. The CDR3 DNA is TGTGCCAGCACCCGGACAGGGTACTCACCCCTCCACTTT.

The genes are TRBV19 and TRBJ2-1; 7 positions agree with TRBD1. In germline, CDR1 is LNHDA, CDR2 SQIVND (reference sequence). There are 15 residues in the CDR3. V shed 6 bases, J shed 2 bases, and the junction held 7 bases outside the gene matches. The CDR3 spells CASSSTGRPYNEQFF. CDR3 DNA: TGTGCCAGTAGCTCGACAGGGCGTCCCTACAATGAGCAGTTCTTC.

Only one count was recorded for this clone. DNA for the CDR3: TGCGCCAGCAGTGAGGCGGGAGGAGATACGCAGTATTTT. Its protein is CASSEAGGDTQYF. The J gene is TRBJ2-3, the V gene TRBV10-2; 8 nucleotides line up with TRBD2. From germline, CDR1 is WSHSY and CDR2 SAAADI. The CDR3 is 13 amino acids. V dropped 2 bases and J dropped 5; count of bases not matched to a gene: 0.

This rearrangement joins TRBV4-2 to TRBJ1-5, with D uncertain. Germline V gene sequence: CDR1 LGHNA, CDR2 YNFKEQ. V was pared by 0 bases and J by 4 bases, with 7 bases between. The CDR3 spans 14 residues. The CDR3, as DNA: TGTGCCAGCAGCCAAGACGGTCGAAATCAGCCCCAGCATTTT. It is translated as CASSQDGRNQPQHF.

This clone was found a few times. V gene TRBV30 combines with J gene TRBJ1-5; 8 bases agree with TRBD1. The CDR3 is made up of 15 amino acids. Per the germline V gene, CDR1 is GTSNPN and CDR2 is SVGIG (reference sequence). The ends lost 3 bases at V and 3 bases at J; junction bases unmatched: 7. The CDR3, as DNA: TGTGCCTGGAGCGCCGGGACAGGCCACAATCAGCCCCAGCATTTT. Translation: CAWSAGTGHNQPQHF.

The chain recombines TRBV6-1 with TRBJ1-1, with D unresolved. Germline loops: CDR1 MNHNS, CDR2 SASEGT. Trimming removed 7 bases from V and 3 bases from J, with 12 bases in between. The CDR3 is 13 amino acids. The CDR3 loop is CASMWQEDTEAFF. DNA of the CDR3: TGTGCCAGCATGTGGCAGGAAGACACTGAAGCTTTCTTT.

This clone was seen once. This sequence joins TRBV11-1 and TRBJ2-2; 7 bases fit TRBD1. Per germline, CDR1 SGHAT and CDR2 FQDESV (reference sequence). The CDR3 is 16 amino acids. The junction had 12 bases not matched to a gene; V was cut back by 6 bases and J by 5 bases. CDR3 in amino acids: CASSRQGPGRTGELFF. The CDR3 DNA follows: TGTGCCAGCAGTAGACAGGGCCCGGGGAGAACCGGGGAGCTGTTTTTT.

This chain joins TRBV4-2 and TRBJ2-1; 8 nucleotides align to TRBD2. Germline lookup yields CDR1 LGHNA and CDR2 YNFKEQ. The CDR3 covers 15 residues. With V trimmed by 4 bases and J by 8 bases, 10 bases remained unmatched. The DNA for the CDR3 is TGTGCCAGCAGCCCAGGAACGGCAGCGGGGGATGAGCAGTTCTTC. This encodes CASSPGTAAGDEQFF.

The chain uses TRBV5-4 and TRBJ2-7; possibly TRBD1 for D (6 bases). V was pared by 4 bases and J by 5 bases, with 13 bases between. Per germline, CDR1 SGHNT and CDR2 YYREEE (reference sequence). The CDR3 contains 13 residues. The CDR3 loop is CASSIQGANEQYF. The CDR3 DNA is TGTGCCAGCAGCATACAGGGAGCCAACGAGCAGTACTTC.

This chain joins TRBV19 and TRBJ1-4; D ambiguous. Germline V CDR1 and CDR2: LNHDA, SQIVND (reference sequence). CDR3 length: 16 residues. V was shortened by 5 bases and J by 4 bases, with 17 bases between the two germline ends. CDR3 region: CASSVASSPFNEKLFF. The CDR3 DNA follows: TGTGCCAGTAGTGTGGCCTCTAGCCCCTTTAATGAAAAACTGTTTTTT.

CDR3: CASSYERGPNSPLHF. CDR3 DNA sequence: TGTGCCAGCAGTTATGAAAGGGGCCCCAATTCACCCCTCCACTTT. The chain employs TRBV6-5 and TRBJ1-6; D is possibly TRBD1 (5 bases). The germline V gene has CDR1 MNHEY and CDR2 SVGAGI. With 3 bases removed from V and 7 bases from J, the gap between germline ends came to 13 bases. The CDR3 extends over 15 amino acids.

The chain employs TRBV19 and TRBJ1-5, with 8 bases fitting TRBD1. V trimming: 6 bases; J trimming: 0 bases; junction bases outside the gene matches: 19. The CDR3 runs 20 residues. Germline CDR1 LNHDA, CDR2 SQIVND (reference sequence). In nucleotides, the CDR3 is TGTGCCAGTAGGAATACCATCGGGACAGGCCCGTTGTATAGCAATCAGCCCCAGCATTTT. Amino acid sequence: CASRNTIGTGPLYSNQPQHF.

For the CDR3, the DNA is TGTGCCAGCAGCGGGGGGGGGATGGGTGGAAACACCATATATTTT. It translates to CASSGGGMGGNTIYF. The chain combines TRBV7-9 with TRBJ1-3; D perhaps matches TRBD1 (5 bases). The CDR3 is 15 amino acids. CDR1 SEHNR and CDR2 FQNEAQ come from the germline V gene (reference sequence). V was cut by 5 bases and J by 3 bases, with 14 bases left in between.

This chain links TRBV5-1 with TRBJ1-1, with D possibly matching TRBD1 (5 bases). Germline assignment: CDR1 SGHRS and CDR2 YFSETQ. The CDR3 has 14 amino acids. Trimming removed 3 bases at V and 5 bases at J, with 14 bases between. For the CDR3, the DNA is TGCGCCAGCAGCTCCCTCGGGGGGAATACTGAAGCTTTCTTT. This gives the protein CASSSLGGNTEAFF.